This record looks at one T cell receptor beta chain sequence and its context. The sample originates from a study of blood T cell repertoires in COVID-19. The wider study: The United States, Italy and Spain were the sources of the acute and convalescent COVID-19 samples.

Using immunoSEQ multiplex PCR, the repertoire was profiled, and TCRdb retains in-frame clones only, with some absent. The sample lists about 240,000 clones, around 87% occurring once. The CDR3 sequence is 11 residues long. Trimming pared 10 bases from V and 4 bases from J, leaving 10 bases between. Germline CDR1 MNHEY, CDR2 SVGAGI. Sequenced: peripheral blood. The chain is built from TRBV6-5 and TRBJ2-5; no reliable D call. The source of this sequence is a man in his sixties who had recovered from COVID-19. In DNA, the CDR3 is TGTGCCACCACCCGGGTAGAGACCCAGTACTTC. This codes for CATTRVETQYF.